These T cell receptor beta chains were read from a single sample in a study of CD8+ T cells in alopecia areata. The repertoire was sequenced with immunoSEQ multiplex PCR; TCRdb's copy has only in-frame clones and lacks some. The sample lists 60,000 to 85,000 clones; around 65% were seen once. Sequenced material: CD8+ T cells sorted from blood, taken at week 24, from a patient treated with tofacitinib. These receptors all come from a human donor with alopecia areata. The conserved cysteine and the conserved F or W are not part of the CDR3 here. Fields, in order: J gene, V gene, clone size, CDR3 protein. Clone size is given for some rows only: seen once, a few or many times, or a class if the clone is expanded.

TRBJ2-5 | TRBV27 | . | ASSPRTEGGTQY
TRBJ2-1 | TRBV6-5 | . | ASSYSEGAYNEQF
TRBJ2-1 | TRBV7-9 | . | ASSLAYNEQF
TRBJ2-3 | TRBV5-1 | . | ASSYGSIDKEY
TRBJ2-3 | TRBV10-3 | . | AISESLDRGHPGTQY
TRBJ2-7 | TRBV4-1 | . | ASSRPVEFAGGVYEQY
TRBJ2-3 | TRBV27 | . | ASSLLSTDTQY
TRBJ2-1 | TRBV7-2 | once | ASSSRDLHNEQF
TRBJ2-1 | TRBV13 | . | ASSARLAGGNEQF
TRBJ2-6 | TRBV19 | . | ASSSGTGANVLT
TRBJ2-7 | TRBV4-1 | . | ASSQDWGGSDYDYEQY
TRBJ1-5 | TRBV27 | . | ASSPQGHLNQPQH
TRBJ2-5 | TRBV20-1 | . | SARLQETQY
TRBJ2-7 | TRBV7-9 | . | ASSHDNYEQY
TRBJ2-1 | TRBV19 | . | ASSIWRQGSYNEQF
TRBJ2-2 | TRBV7-9 | . | ASSPLTNTGELF
TRBJ2-5 | TRBV14 | . | ASSQQGAGDETQY
TRBJ2-5 | TRBV28 | few | ASSFRGGETQY
TRBJ1-6 | TRBV9 | . | ASSVATALNSPLH
TRBJ2-7 | TRBV7-2 | . | ASSLLGATYEQY
TRBJ1-4 | TRBV29-1 | . | SVRMGGEKLF
TRBJ2-3 | TRBV9 | . | ASSVGATTDTQY
TRBJ1-5 | TRBV5-6 | once | ASSLGASPSNQPQH
TRBJ2-1 | TRBV5-1 | . | ASSAGTGGRNEQF
TRBJ1-4 | TRBV4-1 | few | ASSQDPAGADNEKLF
TRBJ2-7 | TRBV7-2 | . | ASSLAIATSSYEQY
TRBJ1-2 | TRBV6-5 | . | ASRMQGEAEYGYT
TRBJ2-3 | TRBV4-3 | . | ASSQDLAGGGTDTQY
TRBJ1-6 | TRBV27 | . | ASSLYWPSPYNSPLH
TRBJ2-7 | TRBV7-3 | . | ASSEFGGPDYEQY
TRBJ2-1 | TRBV10-3 | few | AISASPGSYNEQF
TRBJ2-1 | TRBV7-9 | few | ASSPETSGGKDNEQF
TRBJ2-1 | TRBV4-3 | few | ASSQEDRAGEQF
TRBJ2-2 | TRBV5-1 | . | ASKEAGELF
TRBJ1-1 | TRBV2 | . | ASSERGEPYTEAF
TRBJ2-7 | TRBV7-9 | once | ASSLVEPYEQY
TRBJ2-7 | TRBV4-1 | few | ASSLDPTFSYEQY
TRBJ2-7 | TRBV27 | . | ASSLWGKGYEQY
TRBJ2-3 | TRBV4-3 | . | ASSQGTSLTDTQY
TRBJ2-5 | TRBV4-1 | . | ASRATGGETQY
TRBJ1-1 | TRBV7-9 | once | ASSLVVGSLDTEAF
TRBJ1-6 | TRBV27 | . | ASSLSYFGTEYSPLH
TRBJ2-7 | TRBV29-1 | . | SVAGGTSPYEQY
TRBJ2-3 | TRBV7-6 | . | ASSWGEDTQY
TRBJ2-2 | TRBV6-5 | few | ASLSGRYTGELF
TRBJ2-3 | TRBV30 | few | AWSVLGNTDTQY
TRBJ1-6 | TRBV5-1 | . | ASSFSGPNYNSPLH
TRBJ2-3 | TRBV10-3 | . | AVTGDGTDTQY
TRBJ2-7 | TRBV7-7 | . | ASSTSSAPYEQY
TRBJ2-3 | TRBV2 | . | ASSLTKPPSGTDTQY
TRBJ2-3 | TRBV7-2 | once | ASSRNAIPSTDTQY
TRBJ1-6 | TRBV2 | once | ASSAKGGGNSPLH
TRBJ1-2 | TRBV19 | few | ASSTPDRGYGYT
TRBJ2-7 | TRBV14 | . | ASSQDGMPAYEQY
TRBJ2-5 | TRBV5-1 | . | ASSFQTSGNPVLQETQY
TRBJ2-7 | TRBV28 | . | ASSLDWYEQY
TRBJ2-7 | TRBV30 | once | AWSGQSYEQY
TRBJ2-5 | TRBV7-8 | . | ASSLVGGSQY
TRBJ2-1 | TRBV27 | . | ASSFGQGLNEQF